Shown below are 27 T cell receptor beta chains from a single sample sequenced in a study of OX40 agonist ivuxolimab in advanced cancers. The table came from immunoSEQ multiplex PCR; TCRdb's copy has only in-frame clones and leaves some out. The sample lists about 33,000 clones; more than 80% were seen once. This specimen consisted of CD4+ or CD8+ T cells sorted from blood, obtained in a trial of the OX40 agonist ivuxolimab. Receptors were obtained from an adult with an advanced solid tumor such as melanoma, head and neck, liver or kidney cancer.

The chain carries TRBV5-1 and TRBJ2-1; TRBD1 is a possible D gene (6 bases). Per the germline V gene, CDR1 is SGHRS and CDR2 is YFSETQ. This CDR3 spans 16 amino acids. Trimming shortened V by 0 bases and J by 2 bases, and 12 bases separated the two germline ends. This CDR3 is CASSLDTGSPYNEQFF. In DNA form, the CDR3 reads TGCGCCAGCAGCTTGGACACAGGGAGTCCCTACAATGAGCAGTTCTTC.

The gene calls are TRBV28 and TRBJ2-7; 13 bases fit TRBD2. This CDR3 is 17 amino acids long. V gave up 4 bases and J gave up 4 bases; unmatched junction bases: 10. Germline V gene data show CDR1 as MDHEN and CDR2 as SYDVKM. The CDR3 protein is CASSSLRLAGGKYEQYF. As DNA, the CDR3 is TGTGCCAGCAGTTCCCTACGACTAGCGGGGGGAAAATACGAGCAGTACTTC.

This clone was picked up one time. The chain uses TRBV19 and TRBJ1-2; tentative D call: TRBD1 (5 bases). The germline V and J ends were trimmed by 7 bases and 7 bases, with 22 bases remaining between them. This CDR3 is built from 15 residues. Germline loops: CDR1 LNHDA, CDR2 SQIVND (reference sequence). The CDR3 loop is CASNSNYGTRLGYTF. The CDR3 bases are TGTGCCAGTAACTCAAATTACGGGACGCGTCTTGGCTACACCTTC. Based on the CDR3 plus reference TRBV19 and TRBJ1-2, the full variable domain is DGGITQSPKYLFRKEGQNVTLSCEQNLNHDAMYWYRQDPGQGLRLIYYSQIVNDFQKGDIAEGYSVSREKKESFPLTVTSAQKNPTAFYLCASNSNYGTRLGYTFGSGTRLTVV.

The rearrangement joins TRBV6-1 to TRBJ2-1; the D is unclear. V dropped 2 bases and J dropped 0 bases, with 5 bases sitting between them. The CDR3 sequence is 14 residues long. CDR1 is MNHNS, CDR2 SASEGT, per germline. The CDR3 protein is CASSEPYSYNEQFF. As DNA, the CDR3 is TGTGCCAGCAGTGAACCTTACTCCTACAATGAGCAGTTCTTC.

This chain joins TRBV5-4 and TRBJ2-5; D uncertain. The CDR3 extends over 14 amino acids. Looked up from germline, CDR1 is SGHNT and CDR2 is YYREEE (reference sequence). V was cut by 0 bases and J by 3 bases, with 9 bases left in between. CDR3 coding DNA: TGTGCCAGCAGCTTGGAAGGGCCAGAAGAGACCCAGTACTTC. Amino acids: CASSLEGPEETQYF.

The rearrangement links TRBV7-6 to TRBJ2-1; either TRBD1 or TRBD2 may supply D (5 bases each). The CDR3 consists of 16 residues. Germline V CDR1 and CDR2: SGHVS, FNYEAQ. V was shortened by 7 bases and J by 0 bases, with 16 bases between the two germline ends. This CDR3 reads CASTLGKGSSYNEQFF. CDR3 sequence (DNA): TGTGCCAGCACCCTAGGGAAGGGGAGCTCCTACAATGAGCAGTTCTTC.

This clone was seen just once. This rearrangement joins TRBV7-2 to TRBJ2-5, with D uncertain. Germline-derived CDR1 and CDR2 are SGHTA and FQGNSA. This CDR3 has 14 residues. Trimming removed 2 bases from V and 2 bases from J, with 9 bases in between. This CDR3 is CASSLRDPQETQYF. The CDR3 DNA reads TGTGCCAGCAGCTTAAGGGATCCTCAAGAGACCCAGTACTTC.

The chain combines TRBV29-1 with TRBJ2-1; 8 nucleotides match TRBD2. Trimming took 6 bases from V and 1 from J; bases not matched to a gene: 2. This CDR3 has 13 residues. Germline assignment: CDR1 SQVTM and CDR2 ANQGSEA. As DNA, the CDR3 is TGCAGCGTGGAGCGGGAGTCCTACAATGAGCAGTTCTTC. This sequence encodes CSVERESYNEQFF.

This rearrangement joins TRBV4-1 to TRBJ2-3, with 7 nucleotides matching TRBD1. CDR3 length: 14 residues. Germline values: CDR1 MGHRA, CDR2 YSYEKL. After removal of 5 bases from V and 4 bases from J, the junction contained 6 bases not matched to a gene. CDR3 amino acids: CASSGQDGADTQYF. DNA for the CDR3: TGCGCCAGCAGCGGACAGGACGGGGCAGATACGCAGTATTTT.

This sequence joins TRBV7-8 and TRBJ2-2; the match to TRBD2 covers 8 bases. The CDR3 has 17 amino acids. The germline CDR1 and CDR2 sequences are SGHVS and FQNEAQ. Trimming cost V 2 bases and J 2 bases; bases outside gene matches: 7. CDR3 in amino acids: CASSLLAGGPNTGELFF. The CDR3 DNA sequence: TGTGCCAGCAGCTTACTGGCGGGAGGACCTAACACCGGGGAGCTGTTTTTT.

V and J are TRBV27 and TRBJ2-7; 7 nucleotides align to TRBD1. V shed 9 bases and J 1 base; nucleotides not matched to a gene: 6. The CDR3 covers 13 residues. Germline CDR1 is MNHEY and CDR2 is SMNVEV (reference sequence). The CDR3 nucleotides are TGTGCCAGTACCGGGACAGAGTCCTACGAGCAGTACTTC. Translated: CASTGTESYEQYF.

This chain links TRBV9 with TRBJ2-1; D is unclear. The CDR3 totals 15 residues. Between the trimmed V and J ends, which lost 3 bases and 0 bases, there was a span of 10 bases. CDR1 is SGDLS and CDR2 is YYNGEE in the germline V gene. This chain's CDR3 is CASSELGISYNEQFF. CDR3 nucleotide sequence: TGTGCCAGCAGCGAATTAGGGATCTCCTACAATGAGCAGTTCTTC. The variable domain in full, with the rest retrieved from reference TRBV9 and TRBJ2-1, is DSGVTQTPKHLITATGQRVTLRCSPRSGDLSVYWYQQSLDQGLQFLIQYYNGEERAKGNILERFSAQQFPDLHSELNLSSLELGDSALYFCASSELGISYNEQFFGPGTRLTVL.

This clone was found once. The J gene is TRBJ1-2, the V gene TRBV27; 7 nucleotides match TRBD1. Germline V gives CDR1 MNHEY, CDR2 SMNVEV (reference sequence). The CDR3 sequence is 15 residues long. The ends lost 5 bases at V and 3 bases at J; junction bases unmatched: 9. The CDR3 sequence is CASSAADRAYYGYTF. The CDR3 coding sequence is TGTGCCAGCAGTGCAGCCGACAGGGCTTACTATGGCTACACCTTC.

The rearrangement uses TRBV6-5 and TRBJ2-3; D gene uncertain. The CDR3 consists of 14 residues. Germline lookup yields CDR1 MNHEY and CDR2 SVGAGI. V lost 2 bases and J 2 bases, leaving 8 bases between the germline ends. DNA of the CDR3: TGTGCCAGCAGTTACGATCGCCCCACAGATACGCAGTATTTT. Residues: CASSYDRPTDTQYF.

V usage is TRBV9 and J usage is TRBJ2-7; possibly TRBD1 for D (6 bases). V lost 2 bases, J lost 5 bases, and 11 bases lay in between. Germline V gene data show CDR1 as SGDLS and CDR2 as YYNGEE. The CDR3 length is 13 residues. CDR3 sequence reads: CASSVSGADEQYF. DNA for the CDR3: TGTGCCAGCAGCGTTTCAGGGGCGGACGAGCAGTACTTC.

J is TRBJ2-5 and V is TRBV7-2, with 10 positions matching TRBD1. The end of the DNA fits TRBJ2-7 better, so the J call may be wrong. Germline V lookup: CDR1 SGHTA, CDR2 FQGNSA. The CDR3 extends over 13 amino acids. The CDR3 nucleotides are TGTGCCAGCAGCCGGACAGGGGGCTACGAGCAGTACTTC. Translation gives CASSRTGGYEQYF.

V gene TRBV2 combines with J gene TRBJ2-7; D is possibly TRBD2 (6 bases). The V and J ends lost 7 bases and 5 bases respectively, with 18 bases between them. The CDR3 has 14 residues. Per the germline V gene, CDR1 is SNHLY and CDR2 is FYNNEI. The CDR3 loop reads CASNGDGRSHEQYF. For the CDR3, the DNA is TGTGCCAGCAATGGGGACGGGAGAAGCCACGAGCAGTACTTC.

V and J are TRBV25-1 and TRBJ2-7; the D is unclear. This CDR3 contains 13 residues. With 1 base removed from V and 6 bases from J, the gap between germline ends came to 10 bases. Germline values: CDR1 MGHDK, CDR2 SYGVNS. The CDR3 loop is CASSEFKFSEQYF. The CDR3 bases are TGTGCCAGCAGTGAATTTAAGTTTTCCGAGCAGTACTTC.

The chain links TRBV7-3 to TRBJ2-5; D remains unclear. Per the germline V gene, CDR1 is SGHTA and CDR2 is FQGTGA. Trimming took 5 bases from V and 0 from J, leaving 10 bases between them. This CDR3 has 14 amino acids. The CDR3: CASSQDAYQETQYF. The CDR3 DNA sequence: TGTGCCAGCAGCCAAGACGCGTACCAAGAGACCCAGTACTTC.

The chain joins TRBV5-4 to TRBJ1-2; D may be TRBD1 (5 bases). Trimming removed 4 bases at V and 6 bases at J, with 19 bases between. This CDR3 has 15 residues. Germline CDR1 and CDR2: SGHNT and YYREEE (reference sequence). DNA for the CDR3: TGTGCCAGCAGCGTGACAGCACTGCCTCTGAATGGCTACACCTTC. Its protein product is CASSVTALPLNGYTF.

The rearrangement joins TRBV5-1 to TRBJ2-7; TRBD1 matches at 8 bases. CDR1 is SGHRS, CDR2 YFSETQ, per germline. CDR3 length: 14 residues. After removal of 3 bases from V and 0 bases from J, the junction contained 2 bases not matched to a gene. CDR3: CASSWTGLSYEQYF. In nucleotides, the CDR3 is TGCGCCAGCAGCTGGACAGGGCTCTCCTACGAGCAGTACTTC.

The V gene is TRBV6-5, the J gene TRBJ1-3; D possibly corresponds to TRBD1 (5 bases). The CDR3 is 15 residues long. Germline V lookup: CDR1 MNHEY, CDR2 SVGAGI. V lost 1 base, J lost 2 bases, and 9 bases lay in between. The chain's CDR3 is CASSYYRTPGNTIYF. The CDR3 DNA sequence: TGTGCCAGCAGTTACTATCGGACACCTGGAAACACCATATATTTT.

V is TRBV11-1 and J is TRBJ1-1; 10 bases map to TRBD1. CDR3 size: 16 residues. Per the germline V gene, CDR1 is SGHAT and CDR2 is FQDESV (reference sequence). Losses at the gene ends were 5 bases for V and 3 bases for J; bases not matched to a gene: 9. The CDR3 reads CASSAGTGEVDTEAFF. In DNA, the CDR3 is TGTGCCAGCAGCGCCGGGACAGGGGAGGTAGACACTGAAGCTTTCTTT.

The chain carries TRBV20-1 and TRBJ2-7; D unclear. Trimming pared 6 bases from V and 3 bases from J, leaving 9 bases between. CDR1 is DFQATT, CDR2 SNEGSKA, per germline (reference sequence). The CDR3 contains 11 residues. CDR3 nucleotide sequence: TGCAGTGCCCAGGACGGCTACGAGCAGTACTTC. It yields the protein CSAQDGYEQYF.

The rearrangement joins TRBV30 to TRBJ1-4; D is perhaps TRBD1 (5 bases). Germline V CDR1 and CDR2: GTSNPN, SVGIG (reference sequence). V was trimmed by 3 bases and J by 0 bases, leaving 14 bases between them. The CDR3 sequence is 16 residues long. The CDR3 DNA is TGTGCCTGGAGCCCAGGGACCTCCCCAACTAATGAAAAACTGTTTTTT. Translated: CAWSPGTSPTNEKLFF.

V is TRBV4-1 and J is TRBJ1-2, with D possibly TRBD1 on 5 matching bases. The CDR3 covers 15 residues. The germline V gene has CDR1 MGHRA and CDR2 YSYEKL. Trimming removed 3 bases from V and 8 bases from J, with 19 bases in between. CDR3 coding DNA: TGCGCCAGCAGCCAGTCGGGTTTGGGGACTTGGGGCTACACCTTC. This sequence encodes CASSQSGLGTWGYTF.

This clone was recorded only once. The chain couples TRBV7-9 to TRBJ1-2; D unresolved. V lost 1 base to trimming and J lost 6 bases, with 12 bases between them. The CDR3 has 14 residues. Per germline, CDR1 SEHNR and CDR2 FQNEAQ (reference sequence). The CDR3 DNA follows: TGTGCCAGCAGCTTAGAGCCGGAGGCCCATGGCTACACCTTC. Its translation is CASSLEPEAHGYTF.